These 31 T cell receptor beta chains were all obtained from the same sample, sequenced in a study of blood T cell repertoires in COVID-19 (dated by TCRdb to between 2020 and 2021). The library came from the immunoSEQ multiplex PCR assay. This immuneACCESS table, as held by TCRdb, lists in-frame sequences with V and J called but not all clones. Of the missing ones, under half trace to an unresolved V gene in checked studies; the others have no known cause. A total of 130,000 or so clones appear in this sample, over 70% of them only once. Roughly a fifth of the sample is held by the ten biggest clonotypes. Sequences were obtained from peripheral blood. The receptors derive from a man at least 80 years old with acute or convalescent COVID-19.

The chain joins TRBV3-1 (or the pseudogene TRBV3-2) to TRBJ1-4; a possible D gene is TRBD1 (5 bases). The germline gives CDR1 LGHDT, CDR2 YNNKEL (reference sequence). V was cut by 2 bases and J by 7 bases, with 14 bases left in between. The CDR3 runs to 15 residues. CDR3: CASSQREGLGEKLFF. CDR3 nucleotides: TGTGCCAGCAGCCAACGGGAGGGGTTAGGTGAAAAACTGTTTTTT.

The rearrangement links TRBV5-1 to TRBJ1-6; D call uncertain. Trimming pared 1 base from V and 7 bases from J, leaving 9 bases between. CDR1 and CDR2 (germline): SGHRS, YFSETQ. The CDR3 consists of 14 residues. The CDR3 nucleotides read TGCGCCAGCAGCTTGTACGGGAGAAATTCACCCCTCCACTTT. Translation gives CASSLYGRNSPLHF.

The genes are TRBV6-5 and TRBJ2-7, with a weak D call TRBD1 (6 bases). The CDR3 extends over 14 amino acids. Germline loops: CDR1 MNHEY, CDR2 SVGAGI. Trimming shortened V by 1 base and J by 5 bases, and 12 bases separated the two germline ends. The CDR3 DNA is TGTGCCAGCAGTTACTTAGGACAGTACCACGAGCAGTACTTC. Translation gives CASSYLGQYHEQYF.

Remarks on this clone: The DNA is omitted, as the CDR3 cannot be located on it reliably, and the CDR3 follows TCRdb's listing. The rearrangement joins TRBV12-1 to TRBJ2-7; TRBD2 is the table's D call, not checked against the DNA. TRBV12-1 is designated a pseudogene. Counting both end residues, the CDR3 totals 23 amino acids. The CDR3 is CASSPGDGYILRAVLRAGRFEYF.

The chain carries TRBV5-1 and TRBJ2-2; 8 positions agree with TRBD2. With V trimmed by 4 bases and J by 1 base, 3 bases remained unmatched. The CDR3 consists of 15 residues. The germline V gene has CDR1 SGHRS and CDR2 YFSETQ. The CDR3 sequence: CASSLAGGNTGELFF. The CDR3 nucleotides read TGCGCCAGCAGCCTCGCGGGGGGGAACACCGGGGAGCTGTTTTTT. The variable domain in full, with the rest retrieved from reference TRBV5-1 and TRBJ2-2, is KAGVTQTPRYLIKTRGQQVTLSCSPISGHRSVSWYQQTPGQGLQFLFEYFSETQRNKGNFPGRFSGRQFSNSRSEMNVSTLELGDSALYLCASSLAGGNTGELFFGEGSRLTVL.

The gene calls are TRBV18 and TRBJ1-1, with a tentative D call TRBD1 (5 bases). This CDR3 is built from 16 residues. The V end was cut by 3 bases, the J end by 4 bases, with 18 bases between. Germline-derived CDR1 and CDR2 are KGHSH and LQKENI. This CDR3 is CASSPVELQGITEAFF. As DNA, the CDR3 is TGTGCCAGCTCACCCGTGGAACTCCAGGGTATCACTGAAGCTTTCTTT.

The chain links TRBV19 to TRBJ1-1; TRBD1 agrees at 7 bases. CDR1 is LNHDA and CDR2 is SQIVND in the germline V gene (reference sequence). The ends lost 4 bases at V and 7 bases at J; junction bases unmatched: 9. The CDR3 covers 14 residues. The DNA of the CDR3 is TGTGCCAGTAGTAGTCCCGACAGGGTTGGTGAAGCTTTCTTT. It is translated as CASSSPDRVGEAFF.

This chain connects TRBV5-1 to TRBJ1-1, with TRBD1 as a possible D gene (6 bases). V dropped 3 bases and J dropped 0 bases, with 6 bases sitting between them. Germline CDR1 is SGHRS and CDR2 is YFSETQ. The length of the CDR3 is 13 residues. CDR3 loop: CASSWDMNTEAFF. Written as DNA, the CDR3 is TGCGCCAGCAGCTGGGACATGAACACTGAAGCTTTCTTT. The full variable domain, its missing parts supplied by reference TRBV5-1 and TRBJ1-1, is KAGVTQTPRYLIKTRGQQVTLSCSPISGHRSVSWYQQTPGQGLQFLFEYFSETQRNKGNFPGRFSGRQFSNSRSEMNVSTLELGDSALYLCASSWDMNTEAFFGQGTRLTVV.

The V and J genes are TRBV2 and TRBJ2-7; tentatively, D is TRBD2 (5 bases). CDR3 size: 14 residues. From germline, CDR1 is SNHLY and CDR2 FYNNEI. Trimming removed 2 bases at V and 2 bases at J, with 10 bases between. This chain's CDR3 is CASSEWERAYEQYF. In nucleotides, the CDR3 is TGTGCCAGCAGTGAATGGGAGAGGGCCTACGAGCAGTACTTC.

The chain joins TRBV27 to TRBJ2-3, with D possibly matching TRBD2 (6 bases). Trimming took off 5 bases at V and 6 bases at J, with 18 bases between the two ends. From germline, CDR1 is MNHEY and CDR2 SMNVEV (reference sequence). This CDR3 is 15 amino acids long. The CDR3 nucleotides read TGTGCCAGCAGTCCCCGACTAGACAGTCCGGATACGCAGTATTTT. Protein: CASSPRLDSPDTQYF.

The chain combines TRBV19 with TRBJ1-3; possibly TRBD1 for D (6 bases). Germline V lookup: CDR1 LNHDA, CDR2 SQIVND (reference sequence). The CDR3 sequence is 16 residues long. V shed 3 bases and J shed 0 bases, with 12 bases lying between them. The CDR3 bases are TGTGCCAGTAGTATCCTCCGGACAGTCTCTGGAAACACCATATATTTT. Translation: CASSILRTVSGNTIYF.

The chain is built from TRBV7-2 and TRBJ2-6; 9 nucleotides agree with TRBD2. CDR3 length: 19 residues. The V segment lost 4 bases and the J segment 0 bases; nucleotides outside the gene matches: 10. The germline V gene encodes CDR1 SGHTA and CDR2 FQGNSA. Here the CDR3 DNA reads TGTGCCAGCAGCTCCGGCCCCGGGCGGGGGGGCTCTGGGGCCAACGTCCTGACTTTC. Protein sequence: CASSSGPGRGGSGANVLTF.

The V call is TRBV6-5, the J call TRBJ2-1, with 13 nucleotides matching TRBD2. V was pared by 10 bases and J by 9 bases, with 12 bases of the junction left unmatched. This CDR3 has 15 residues. Germline lookup yields CDR1 MNHEY and CDR2 SVGAGI. The CDR3 region has the DNA TGTGCCACAAAGGGAGGACTAGCGGGGGTGGGTGAGCAGTTCTTC. It encodes CATKGGLAGVGEQFF.

Comment on this clone: This sequence may be a read error, since a much larger clone differs from it by one base. Written as DNA, the CDR3 is TGTGCCAGCAGCAGGCCGAACACTGAAGCTTTCTTT. Protein product: CASSRPNTEAFF. The chain combines TRBV21-1 with TRBJ1-1; the table's D gene call, TRBD1, was not cross checked with the DNA. TRBV21-1 represents a pseudogene. This CDR3 comprises 12 residues.

This chain connects TRBV4-1 to TRBJ2-5, with 9 bases identical to TRBD2. The germline V gene encodes CDR1 MGHRA and CDR2 YSYEKL. With 0 bases clipped from V and 6 bases from J, the junction kept 5 bases outside the gene matches. The CDR3 covers 15 residues. The CDR3, as DNA: TGCGCCAGCAGCCAAGAAGCGGGGGGTGGTAAGACCCAGTACTTC. This codes for CASSQEAGGGKTQYF.

V and J are TRBV5-8 and TRBJ2-6, with 9 bases lining up with TRBD1. The CDR3 contains 17 residues. CDR1 SGHTS and CDR2 YDEGEE come from the germline V gene. Unmatched junction bases numbered 2, after V lost 1 base and J lost 0 bases. The CDR3 is CASSLNRGLSGANVLTF. The DNA of the CDR3 is TGTGCCAGCAGCTTGAACAGGGGGCTCTCTGGGGCCAACGTCCTGACTTTC. Based on the CDR3 plus reference TRBV5-8 and TRBJ2-6, the full variable domain is EAGVTQSPTHLIKTRGQQATLRCSPISGHTSVYWYQQALGLGLQFLLWYDEGEERNRGNFPPRFSGRQFPNYSSELNVNALELEDSALYLCASSLNRGLSGANVLTFGAGSRLTVL.

The chain is built from TRBV4-3 and TRBJ1-1, with 8 bases that match TRBD1. CDR3 length equals 15 residues. The germline V gene encodes CDR1 LGHNA and CDR2 YSLEER. With 1 base clipped from V and 10 bases from J, the junction kept 11 bases outside the gene matches. CDR3 nucleotides: TGCGCCAGCAGCCAAGCCAGGGGGCTCACGTCAGGAGCTTTCTTT. It encodes CASSQARGLTSGAFF.

A few counts support this clone. This chain connects TRBV6-1 to TRBJ1-2; D unresolved. With 1 base removed from V and 6 bases from J, the gap between germline ends came to 6 bases. The CDR3 is 12 amino acids. CDR1 MNHNS and CDR2 SASEGT come from the germline V gene. CDR3 sequence: CASSEGRNGYTF. The CDR3 DNA sequence: TGTGCCAGCAGTGAAGGCAGGAATGGCTACACCTTC.

The rearrangement links TRBV27 to TRBJ1-2; tentative D call: TRBD1 (5 bases). The CDR3 is made up of 14 amino acids. Trimming removed 5 bases at V and 5 bases at J, with 15 bases between. CDR1 and CDR2 (germline): MNHEY, SMNVEV (reference sequence). The chain's CDR3 is CASSLGIRGYGYTF. CDR3 DNA sequence: TGTGCCAGCAGTCTGGGCATTAGGGGATATGGCTACACCTTC.

This clone was observed once. The chain recombines TRBV3-1 (or the pseudogene TRBV3-2) with TRBJ2-7, with D perhaps matching TRBD1 (6 bases). The CDR3 runs 13 residues. Trimming took off 4 bases at V and 2 bases at J, with 9 bases between the two ends. CDR1 and CDR2 (germline): LGHDT, YNNKEL (reference sequence). The DNA for the CDR3 is TGTGCCAGCAGCCCGACAGGACCCTACGAGCAGTACTTC. Translating gives CASSPTGPYEQYF.

The rearrangement joins TRBV9 to TRBJ2-3; perhaps TRBD2 as D (6 bases). The CDR3 extends over 15 amino acids. Trimming removed 4 bases at V and 0 bases at J, with 12 bases between. Looked up from germline, CDR1 is SGDLS and CDR2 is YYNGEE. The CDR3 DNA follows: TGTGCCAGCAGCCCGACGGGACTCAGCACAGATACGCAGTATTTT. Translating it yields CASSPTGLSTDTQYF.

The CDR3 spells CASSINRQDHSYEQYF. The DNA of the CDR3 is TGTGCCAGTAGTATCAACAGACAGGATCACTCCTACGAGCAGTACTTC. The V and J genes are TRBV19 and TRBJ2-7, with a tentative D call TRBD1 (6 bases). Per the germline V gene, CDR1 is LNHDA and CDR2 is SQIVND (reference sequence). The CDR3 is 16 residues long. V shed 3 bases and J shed 0 bases, with 15 bases lying between them.

This clone was observed many times. The chain combines TRBV3-1 (or the pseudogene TRBV3-2) with TRBJ2-1; D remains unclear. The CDR3 consists of 14 residues. V was trimmed by 2 bases and J by 7 bases, leaving 12 bases between them. CDR1 and CDR2 from the germline V gene are LGHDT and YNNKEL (reference sequence). The CDR3 spells CASSQNVPRNEQFF. The CDR3 DNA follows: TGTGCCAGCAGCCAAAACGTTCCTAGGAATGAGCAGTTCTTC.

This clone was observed many times. The chain carries TRBV6-5 and TRBJ2-7; tentative D call: TRBD2 (6 bases). This CDR3 spans 13 amino acids. The V gene lost 11 bases and the J gene lost 2 bases, with 16 bases spanning the gap. Germline-derived CDR1 and CDR2 are MNHEY and SVGAGI. In DNA, the CDR3 is TGTGCCTCCCTGCCGTCGGGGGCCTACGAGCAGTACTTC. Protein: CASLPSGAYEQYF.

V is TRBV19 and J is TRBJ2-1, with 9 bases lining up with TRBD1. The germline V gene has CDR1 LNHDA and CDR2 SQIVND (reference sequence). Trimming cost V 9 bases and J 5 bases; bases outside gene matches: 8. CDR3 length: 14 amino acids. The CDR3 sequence is CASVSGQGNNEQFF. The CDR3 DNA follows: TGTGCCAGCGTGAGTGGACAGGGGAACAATGAGCAGTTCTTC.

The chain employs TRBV5-1 and TRBJ2-3, with D possibly TRBD1 on 5 matching bases. CDR3 size: 13 residues. Trimming shortened V by 0 bases and J by 6 bases, and 8 bases separated the two germline ends. Germline CDR1 SGHRS, CDR2 YFSETQ. The CDR3 DNA reads TGCGCCAGCAGCTTGGGGGGCGTGGATACGCAGTATTTT. Amino acids: CASSLGGVDTQYF.

V is TRBV3-1 (or the pseudogene TRBV3-2) and J is TRBJ2-1; a weak D match, TRBD2 (7 bases). Trimming took 4 bases from V and 2 from J, leaving 15 bases between them. This CDR3 contains 16 residues. Germline V gene data show CDR1 as LGHDT and CDR2 as YNNKEL (reference sequence). The CDR3 region has the DNA TGTGCCAGCAGCCCCTCGGGGAGGGGGACCTACAATGAGCAGTTCTTC. Translation gives CASSPSGRGTYNEQFF.

The chain carries TRBV11-3 and TRBJ2-5; 9 positions match TRBD1. Trimming at V came to 4 bases and at J to 2 bases, leaving 5 bases not matched to a gene. Per the germline V gene, CDR1 is SGHNT and CDR2 is YENEEA. This CDR3 comprises 15 residues. CDR3 in DNA: TGTGCCAGCAGCTCGGACAGGGGCCCTCAAGAGACCCAGTACTTC. This sequence encodes CASSSDRGPQETQYF.

The J gene is TRBJ2-7, the V gene TRBV12-2; the D call in the table, TRBD1, was not verified against the DNA. TRBV12-2 is recorded as a pseudogene. The CDR3 length is 17 residues. The CDR3 loop reads CASRHLPGTGSGNEQYF. In DNA form, the CDR3 reads TGTGCAAGTCGCCACCTGCCCGGGACAGGGTCGGGCAACGAGCAGTACTTC.

The J gene is TRBJ2-5, the V gene TRBV6-5; 8 bases map to TRBD1. The V segment lost 5 bases and the J segment 2 bases; nucleotides outside the gene matches: 7. Germline V gives CDR1 MNHEY, CDR2 SVGAGI. There are 15 residues in the CDR3. The CDR3 reads CASSRQGTKQETQYF. The DNA of the CDR3 is TGTGCCAGCAGTAGACAGGGGACGAAACAAGAGACCCAGTACTTC.

The V gene is TRBV5-1, the J gene TRBJ2-1, with 16 bases lining up with TRBD2. Looked up from germline, CDR1 is SGHRS and CDR2 is YFSETQ. This CDR3 region has 17 residues. V shed 3 bases and J 9 bases; nucleotides not matched to a gene: 9. The CDR3, as DNA: TGCGCCAGCAGCTGGGGACTAGCGGGGGGGCCGAGTAGTGAGCAGTTCTTC. It specifies CASSWGLAGGPSSEQFF.